The 14 T cell receptor beta chains below come from one sample, sequenced in a study of blood T cells in healthy people across ages. A second PCR, run for roughly 7 to 12 cycles, used a sample-barcoded 5' primer plus a J-beta primer mix. From the 5' RACE reads, TCRdb called clonotypes with MiXCR, one entry per CDR3 protein. The table shows approximately 780,000 distinct CDR3 sequences, with roughly 25% occurring only once. These data also formed part of another study, on T cells of mothers and their children.

Sequencing was performed on blood. The source of these receptors is a boy aged 5-17 years in good health.

The V call is TRBV7-2, the J call TRBJ2-1, with 10 nucleotides matching TRBD1. CDR3 size: 16 residues. Germline V CDR1 and CDR2: SGHTA, FQGNSA. With 3 bases clipped from V and 4 bases from J, the junction kept 6 bases outside the gene matches. The chain's CDR3 is CASSFVGQGTYNEQFF. Here the CDR3 DNA reads TGTGCCAGCAGCTTTGTGGGACAGGGGACATACAATGAGCAGTTCTTC.

The V and J genes are TRBV5-1 and TRBJ2-7; possible D gene TRBD2, 5 bases. The germline V gene encodes CDR1 SGHRS and CDR2 YFSETQ. V was cut by 4 bases and J by 6 bases, with 23 bases left in between. The CDR3 contains 16 residues. The chain's CDR3 is CASSPPLTNFFREQYF. In DNA, the CDR3 is TGCGCCAGCAGCCCCCCTTTGACTAACTTCTTCCGCGAGCAGTACTTC.

The rearrangement links TRBV10-1 to TRBJ2-7; 12 nucleotides match TRBD2. The CDR3 is 14 amino acids. In germline, CDR1 is WNHNN, CDR2 SYGVQD (reference sequence). Trimming removed 8 bases from V and 3 bases from J; junction bases left unmatched: 5. As DNA, the CDR3 is TGCGCCAGCCAGACTAGCGGGGGACACTACGAGCAGTACTTC. Amino acids: CASQTSGGHYEQYF.

The chain combines TRBV5-5 with TRBJ2-7; D is undetermined. V dropped 0 bases and J dropped 2 bases, with 12 bases sitting between them. Germline CDR1 SGHKS, CDR2 YYEKEE (reference sequence). There are 15 residues in the CDR3. CDR3 sequence (DNA): TGTGCCAGCAGCTTGGGGGCCTCTTTGACCTACGAGCAGTACTTC. Its protein is CASSLGASLTYEQYF.

This clonotype has a handful of counts. This chain joins TRBV12-3 or TRBV12-4 and TRBJ1-2; the D gene is possibly TRBD1 (5 bases). The CDR3 extends over 11 amino acids. Trimming cost V 5 bases and J 8 bases, with 9 bases left between them. Here the CDR3 reads CASSGTPGYTF. The CDR3 coding sequence is TGTGCCAGCAGTGGGACTCCCGGCTACACCTTC.

A few counts support this clonotype. The J gene is TRBJ2-5, the V gene TRBV7-9; D not certain. The DNA end is more similar to TRBJ2-1, so the J call may be wrong. The CDR3 has 14 amino acids. CDR1 and CDR2 from the germline V gene are SEHNR and FQNEAQ (reference sequence). CDR3 in DNA: TGTGCCAGCAGCTTAGAGTGGGGTAGCAATGAGCAGTTCTTC. Amino acid sequence: CASSLEWGSNEQFF.

This clonotype has only a few counts. The rearrangement joins TRBV20-1 to TRBJ2-1; TRBD1 agrees at 7 bases. The germline CDR1 and CDR2 sequences are DFQATT and SNEGSKA (reference sequence). The trim removed 6 bases at V and 6 bases at J, leaving 14 bases unmatched. The CDR3 extends over 15 amino acids. CDR3 sequence: CSAKPTGVGPNEQFF. The CDR3 DNA reads as TGCAGTGCGAAACCCACAGGGGTCGGCCCCAATGAGCAGTTCTTC.

This chain links TRBV20-1 with TRBJ2-1; perhaps TRBD1 as D (5 bases). V was cut by 0 bases and J by 3 bases, with 15 bases left in between. This CDR3 has 16 residues. Germline loops: CDR1 DFQATT, CDR2 SNEGSKA (reference sequence). The DNA for the CDR3 is TGCAGTGCTAGAGAGCGCCAGGGCGTTTTCTACAATGAGCAGTTCTTC. Its translation: CSARERQGVFYNEQFF.

This clonotype was counted once. V and J are TRBV4-1 and TRBJ2-2; either TRBD1 or TRBD2 may supply D (5 bases each). The V end was cut by 1 base, the J end by 4 bases, with 10 bases between. Germline CDR1 is MGHRA and CDR2 is YSYEKL. The CDR3 spans 15 residues. The CDR3 here is CASSQGGAGTGELFF. The CDR3 coding sequence is TGCGCCAGCAGCCAAGGAGGGGCCGGCACCGGGGAGCTGTTTTTT.

The chain employs TRBV6-2 or TRBV6-3 and TRBJ2-1; perhaps TRBD2 as D (5 bases). Trimming left V 5 bases short and J 0 bases short, with 11 bases between. The CDR3 covers 15 residues. Per germline, CDR1 MNHEY and CDR2 SVGEGT. The CDR3 region has the DNA TGTGCCAGCAGTCTTGGGAGTCCCTCCTACAATGAGCAGTTCTTC. Its translation is CASSLGSPSYNEQFF.

There are a few counts of this clonotype. This chain uses TRBV2 with TRBJ1-2; 9 bases line up with TRBD1. Trimming cost V 6 bases and J 6 bases; bases outside gene matches: 5. The CDR3 runs 13 residues. Germline loops: CDR1 SNHLY, CDR2 FYNNEI. The CDR3 here is CASRGRDRDGYTF. CDR3 nucleotides: TGTGCCAGCAGGGGGCGGGACAGGGATGGCTACACCTTC.

This clonotype was detected a few times. The chain uses TRBV29-1 and TRBJ2-5; D tentatively reads TRBD1 or TRBD2 (5 bases each). The DNA matches TRBJ2-1 better at its end, which makes the J call doubtful. Looked up from germline, CDR1 is SQVTM and CDR2 is ANQGSEA. There are 14 residues in the CDR3. CDR3 DNA: TGCAGCGTTGTGGGACCCCCTCGGTACAATGAGCAGTTCTTC. The encoded protein is CSVVGPPRYNEQFF.

This clonotype was seen only once. This sequence joins TRBV9 and TRBJ1-5, with D possibly TRBD1 on 6 matching bases. Between the trimmed V and J ends, which lost 7 bases and 3 bases, there was a span of 14 bases. The CDR3 covers 14 residues. Germline V lookup: CDR1 SGDLS, CDR2 YYNGEE. The chain's CDR3 is CASLNRAFNQPQHF. In DNA form, the CDR3 reads TGTGCCAGCCTAAACAGGGCCTTCAATCAGCCCCAGCATTTT. Based on the CDR3 plus reference TRBV9 and TRBJ1-5, the full variable domain is DSGVTQTPKHLITATGQRVTLRCSPRSGDLSVYWYQQSLDQGLQFLIQYYNGEERAKGNILERFSAQQFPDLHSELNLSSLELGDSALYFCASLNRAFNQPQHFGDGTRLSIL.

V usage is TRBV12-3 or TRBV12-4 and J usage is TRBJ2-1, with D unresolved. The CDR3 length is 14 residues. V was trimmed by 7 bases and J by 1 base, leaving 11 bases between them. The CDR3 here is CASTGDGSYNEQFF. Here the CDR3 DNA reads TGTGCCAGCACCGGTGACGGATCCTACAATGAGCAGTTCTTC.